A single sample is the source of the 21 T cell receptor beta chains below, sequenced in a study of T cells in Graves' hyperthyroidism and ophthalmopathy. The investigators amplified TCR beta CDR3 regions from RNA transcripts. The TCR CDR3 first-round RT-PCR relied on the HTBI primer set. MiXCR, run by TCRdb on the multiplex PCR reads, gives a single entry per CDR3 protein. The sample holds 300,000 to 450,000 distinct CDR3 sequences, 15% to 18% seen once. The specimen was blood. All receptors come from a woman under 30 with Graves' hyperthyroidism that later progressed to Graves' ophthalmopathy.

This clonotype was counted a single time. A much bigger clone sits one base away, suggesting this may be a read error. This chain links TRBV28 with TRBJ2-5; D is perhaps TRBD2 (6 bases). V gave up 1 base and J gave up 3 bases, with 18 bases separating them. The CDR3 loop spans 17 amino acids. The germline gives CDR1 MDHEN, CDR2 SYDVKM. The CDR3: CASSLSSASEYKETQYF. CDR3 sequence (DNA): TGTGCCAGCAGTTTATCGTCTGCTAGCGAGTATAAAGAGACCCAGTACTTC.

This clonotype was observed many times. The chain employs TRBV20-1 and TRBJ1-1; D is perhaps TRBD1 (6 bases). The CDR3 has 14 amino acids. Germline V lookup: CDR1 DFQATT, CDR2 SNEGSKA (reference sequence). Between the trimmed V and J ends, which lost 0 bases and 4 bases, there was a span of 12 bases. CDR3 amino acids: CSARDNRARTEAFF. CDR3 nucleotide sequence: TGCAGTGCTAGAGATAACAGGGCTCGCACTGAAGCTTTCTTT.

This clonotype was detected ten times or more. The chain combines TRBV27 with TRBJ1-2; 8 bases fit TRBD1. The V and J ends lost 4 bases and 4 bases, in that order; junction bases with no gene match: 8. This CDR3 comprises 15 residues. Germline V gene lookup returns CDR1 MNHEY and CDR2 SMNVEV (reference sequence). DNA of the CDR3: TGTGCCAGCAGTTCCCTGAAGACAGGGGTCTATGGCTACACCTTC. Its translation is CASSSLKTGVYGYTF.

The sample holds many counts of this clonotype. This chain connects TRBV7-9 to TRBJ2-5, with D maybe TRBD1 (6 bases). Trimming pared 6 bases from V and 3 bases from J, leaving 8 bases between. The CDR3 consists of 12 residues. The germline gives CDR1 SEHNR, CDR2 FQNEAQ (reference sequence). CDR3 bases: TGTGCCAGCAGACGGACAGAAGAGACCCAGTACTTC. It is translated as CASRRTEETQYF.

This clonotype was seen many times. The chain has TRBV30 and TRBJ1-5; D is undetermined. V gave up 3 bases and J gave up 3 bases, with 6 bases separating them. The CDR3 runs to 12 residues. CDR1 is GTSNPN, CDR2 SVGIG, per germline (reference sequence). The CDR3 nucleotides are TGTGCCTGGAGGCACGACAATCAGCCCCAGCATTTT. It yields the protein CAWRHDNQPQHF.

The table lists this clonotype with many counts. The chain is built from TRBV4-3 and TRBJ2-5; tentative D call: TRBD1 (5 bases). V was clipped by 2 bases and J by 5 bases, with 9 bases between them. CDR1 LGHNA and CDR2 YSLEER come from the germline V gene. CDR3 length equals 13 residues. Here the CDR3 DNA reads TGCGCCAGCAGCCAATCAAAGGGGGAGACCCAGTACTTC. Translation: CASSQSKGETQYF.

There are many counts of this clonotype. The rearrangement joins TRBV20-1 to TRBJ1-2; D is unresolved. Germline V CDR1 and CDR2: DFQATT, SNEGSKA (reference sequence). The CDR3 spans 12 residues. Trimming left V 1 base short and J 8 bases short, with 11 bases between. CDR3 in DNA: TGCAGTGCTAGAGGTTCGGAGGAGGGCTACACCTTC. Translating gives CSARGSEEGYTF.

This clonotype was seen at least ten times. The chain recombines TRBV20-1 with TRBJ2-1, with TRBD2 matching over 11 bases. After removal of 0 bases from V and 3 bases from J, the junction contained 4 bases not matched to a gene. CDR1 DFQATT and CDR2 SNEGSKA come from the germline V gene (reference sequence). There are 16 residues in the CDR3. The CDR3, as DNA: TGCAGTGCTAGAGATTCGGGACTAGCGGTCTACAATGAGCAGTTCTTC. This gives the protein CSARDSGLAVYNEQFF.

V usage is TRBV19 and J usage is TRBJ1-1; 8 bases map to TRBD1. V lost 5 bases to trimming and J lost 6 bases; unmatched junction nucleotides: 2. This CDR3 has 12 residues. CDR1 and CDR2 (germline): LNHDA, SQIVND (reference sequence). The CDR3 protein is CASSEDRAEAFF. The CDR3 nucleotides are TGTGCCAGTAGTGAGGACAGGGCTGAAGCTTTCTTT.

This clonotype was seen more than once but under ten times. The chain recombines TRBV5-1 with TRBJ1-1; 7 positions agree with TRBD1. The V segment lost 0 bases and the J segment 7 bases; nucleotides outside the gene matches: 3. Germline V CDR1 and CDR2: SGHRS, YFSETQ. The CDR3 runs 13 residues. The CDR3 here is CASSLGGDSEAFF. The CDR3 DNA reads TGCGCCAGCAGCTTGGGTGGGGACAGTGAAGCTTTCTTT.

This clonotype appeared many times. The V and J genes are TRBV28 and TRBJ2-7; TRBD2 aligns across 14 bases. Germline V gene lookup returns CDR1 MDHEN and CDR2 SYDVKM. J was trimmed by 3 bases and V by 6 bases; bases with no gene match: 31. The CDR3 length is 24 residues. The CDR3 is CASSFRLQGDFPGLAGVDLYEQYF. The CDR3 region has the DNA TGTGCCAGCAGCTTTAGGCTCCAGGGGGATTTTCCGGGACTAGCGGGAGTTGATCTCTACGAGCAGTACTTC. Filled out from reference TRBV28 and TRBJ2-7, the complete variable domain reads DVKVTQSSRYLVKRTGEKVFLECVQDMDHENMFWYRQDPGLGLRLIYFSYDVKMKEKGDIPEGYSVSREKKERFSLILESASTNQTSMYLCASSFRLQGDFPGLAGVDLYEQYFGPGTRLTVT.

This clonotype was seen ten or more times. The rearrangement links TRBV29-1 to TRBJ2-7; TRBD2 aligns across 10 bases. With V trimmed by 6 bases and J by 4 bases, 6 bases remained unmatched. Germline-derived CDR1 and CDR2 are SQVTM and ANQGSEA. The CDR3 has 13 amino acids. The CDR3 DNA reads TGCAGCGTCGGGACTAGCGAACCTTACGAGCAGTACTTC. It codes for CSVGTSEPYEQYF.

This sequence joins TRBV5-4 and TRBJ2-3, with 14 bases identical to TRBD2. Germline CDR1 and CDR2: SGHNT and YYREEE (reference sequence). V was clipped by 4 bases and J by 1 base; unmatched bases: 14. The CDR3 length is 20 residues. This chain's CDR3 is CASSPRLAGGPIKRTDTQYF. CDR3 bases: TGTGCCAGCAGCCCCAGACTAGCGGGAGGGCCGATTAAGCGCACAGATACGCAGTATTTT.

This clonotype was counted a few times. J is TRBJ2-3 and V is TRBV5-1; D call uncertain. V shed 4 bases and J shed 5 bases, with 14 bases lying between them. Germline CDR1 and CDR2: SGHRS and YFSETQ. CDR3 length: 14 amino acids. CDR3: CASSAGRPEDTQYF. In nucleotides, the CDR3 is TGCGCCAGCAGCGCCGGCAGGCCGGAAGATACGCAGTATTTT.

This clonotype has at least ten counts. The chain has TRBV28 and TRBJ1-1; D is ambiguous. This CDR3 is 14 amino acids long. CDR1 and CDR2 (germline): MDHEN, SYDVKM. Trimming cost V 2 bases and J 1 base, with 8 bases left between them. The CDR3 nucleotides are TGTGCCAGCAGTTTAGACATCTCGAACACTGAAGCTTTCTTT. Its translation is CASSLDISNTEAFF.

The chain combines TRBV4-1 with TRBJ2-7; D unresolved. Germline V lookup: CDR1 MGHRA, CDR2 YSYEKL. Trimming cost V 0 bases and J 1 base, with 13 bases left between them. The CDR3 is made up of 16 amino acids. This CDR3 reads CASSQDSRSLSYEQYF. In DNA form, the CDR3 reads TGCGCCAGCAGCCAAGATTCTCGTTCTTTATCCTACGAGCAGTACTTC.

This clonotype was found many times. The CDR3 DNA reads as TGTGCCAGCAGCCGGGACAGGGTCGGGCAGCCCCAGCATTTT. Amino acids: CASSRDRVGQPQHF. The V gene is TRBV12-3 or TRBV12-4, the J gene TRBJ1-5, with 9 bases identical to TRBD1. This CDR3 contains 14 residues. V was pared by 6 bases and J by 7 bases, with 7 bases of the junction left unmatched.

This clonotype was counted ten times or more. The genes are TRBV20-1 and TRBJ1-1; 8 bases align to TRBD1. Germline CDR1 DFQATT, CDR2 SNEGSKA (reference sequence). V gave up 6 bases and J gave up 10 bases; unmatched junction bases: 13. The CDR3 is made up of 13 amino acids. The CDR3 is CSAPGQVIKGAFF. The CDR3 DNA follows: TGCAGTGCCCCGGGACAGGTGATTAAGGGAGCTTTCTTT.

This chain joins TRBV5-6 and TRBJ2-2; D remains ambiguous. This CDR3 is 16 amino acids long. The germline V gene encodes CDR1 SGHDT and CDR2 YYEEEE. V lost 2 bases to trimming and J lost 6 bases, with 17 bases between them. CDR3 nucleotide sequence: TGTGCCAGCAGCTTTGAATGGTCCTTTGGGGCCGGGGAGCTGTTTTTT. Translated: CASSFEWSFGAGELFF. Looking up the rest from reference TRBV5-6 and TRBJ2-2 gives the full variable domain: DAGVTQSPTHLIKTRGQQVTLRCSPKSGHDTVSWYQQALGQGPQFIFQYYEEEERQRGNFPDRFSGHQFPNYSSELNVNALLLGDSALYLCASSFEWSFGAGELFFGEGSRLTVL.

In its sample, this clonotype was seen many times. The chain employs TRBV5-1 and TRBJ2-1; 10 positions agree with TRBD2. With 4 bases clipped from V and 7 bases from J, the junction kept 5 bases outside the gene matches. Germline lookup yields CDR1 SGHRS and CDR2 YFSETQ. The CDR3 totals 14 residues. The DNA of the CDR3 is TGCGCCAGCAGCCCGGCACTAGCGGGGAATGAGCAGTTCTTC. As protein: CASSPALAGNEQFF.

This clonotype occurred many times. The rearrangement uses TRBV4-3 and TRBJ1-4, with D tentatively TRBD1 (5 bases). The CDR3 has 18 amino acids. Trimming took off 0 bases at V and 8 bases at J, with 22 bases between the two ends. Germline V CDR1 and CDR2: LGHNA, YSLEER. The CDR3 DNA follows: TGCGCCAGCAGCCAAGATCCGACTTTAGGAATTAGGGGCGAAAAACTGTTTTTT. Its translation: CASSQDPTLGIRGEKLFF.